The present TCR beta chain was sequenced within a study of cytomegalovirus exposure and HLA in healthy donors. Study findings and constraints: Sequencing likely produced, as an artifact, a cluster of highly shared sequence variants. Presence/absence analyses took donor sequencing depth as roughly uniform. CMV serostatus was the only recorded immune exposure for donors. In a later analysis, a genetic analysis reported fewer productive-TCR N-insertions in an Asian-associated ancestry cluster than the cohort average.

A note on this clone: Its antigen is not identified.

The PCR was carried out with 60 Vbeta primers and 13 Jbeta primers. Clones were sequenced by immunoSEQ multiplex PCR, and TCRdb holds only the in-frame ones, with some missing. The sample has 200,000 to 250,000 clones; roughly 80% are singletons. V lost 2 bases, J lost 7 bases, and 12 bases lay in between. The CDR3 loop spans 12 amino acids. CDR1 and CDR2 (germline): SQVTM, ANQGSEA. The sequencing input was PBMCs. This TCR was sampled from a man aged 40-49 years in good health and CMV-seronegative. The V and J genes are TRBV29-1 and TRBJ2-7, with D perhaps matching TRBD1 (6 bases). This chain's CDR3 is CSVESGEREQYF. In nucleotides, the CDR3 is TGCAGCGTTGAATCAGGGGAGCGGGAGCAGTACTTC.